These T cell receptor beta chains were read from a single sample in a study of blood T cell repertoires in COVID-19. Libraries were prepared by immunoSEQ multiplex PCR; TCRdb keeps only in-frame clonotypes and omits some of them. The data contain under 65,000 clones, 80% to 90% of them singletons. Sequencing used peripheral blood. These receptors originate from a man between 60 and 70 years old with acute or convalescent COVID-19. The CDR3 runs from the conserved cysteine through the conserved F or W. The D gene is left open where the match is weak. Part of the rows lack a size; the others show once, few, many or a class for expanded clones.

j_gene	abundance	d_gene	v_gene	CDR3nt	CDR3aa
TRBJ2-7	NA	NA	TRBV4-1	TGCGCCAGCAGCCAAGATGGGCAAAGGGGCTACGAGCAGTACTTC	CASSQDGQRGYEQYF
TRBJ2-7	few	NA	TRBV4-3	TGCGCCAGCAGCCAAGGCCGACACACGTCCTACGAGCAGTACTTC	CASSQGRHTSYEQYF
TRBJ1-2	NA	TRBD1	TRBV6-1	TGTGCCAGCAGTGAAGCCCTGGGACAGGGACGCGGCTACACCTTC	CASSEALGQGRGYTF
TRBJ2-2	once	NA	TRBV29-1	TGCAGCGTCCCGACCGGGGAGCTGTTTTTT	CSVPTGELFF
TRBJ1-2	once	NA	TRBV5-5	TGTGCCAGCAGCTTCTATTGGTCCCCACGCTACGGCTACACCTTC	CASSFYWSPRYGYTF
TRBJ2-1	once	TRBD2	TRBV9	TGTGCCAGCAGCTCAGGGACTAGCGAGGGCCTGATGGGTAATGAGCAGTTCTTC	CASSSGTSEGLMGNEQFF
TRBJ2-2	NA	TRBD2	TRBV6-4	TGTGCCAGCAGTAGCGGGAGCACCGGGGAGCTGTTTTTT	CASSSGSTGELFF
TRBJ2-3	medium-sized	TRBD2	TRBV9	TGTGCCAGCAGCTTTACCGGGACTAGCGGGGATACGCAGTATTTT	CASSFTGTSGDTQYF
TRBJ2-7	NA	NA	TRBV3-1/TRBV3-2	TGTGCCAGCAGCCAAGGACCGGGTTCCTACGAGCAGTACTTC	CASSQGPGSYEQYF
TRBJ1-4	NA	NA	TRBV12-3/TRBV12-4	TGTGCCAGCAAGAAGAACACAGCTGAAAAACTGTTTTTT	CASKKNTAEKLFF
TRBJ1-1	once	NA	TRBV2	TGTGCCAGCAAGGTGGACATGAACACTGAAGCTTTCTTT	CASKVDMNTEAFF
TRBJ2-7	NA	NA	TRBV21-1	TGTGCCAGCGCGTCTGGGGGACAGGTCTCCACCTACGAGCAGTACTTC	CASASGGQVSTYEQYF
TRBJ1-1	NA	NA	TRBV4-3	TGCGCCAGCAGCCAACAGGGATACACTGAAGCTTTCTTT	CASSQQGYTEAFF
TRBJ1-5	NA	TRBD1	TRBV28	TGTGCCAGCTTTGCAGGGGGGACACGGCAGCCCCAGCATTTT	CASFAGGTRQPQHF
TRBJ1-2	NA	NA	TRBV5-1	TGCGCCAGCAGATTTGGACTCGGGGGGGATTATGGCTACACCTTC	CASRFGLGGDYGYTF
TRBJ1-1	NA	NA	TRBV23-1	TGCGCCAGCAGTCCGAACGGACTTCATCGCCCTGAAGCTTTCTTT	CASSPNGLHRPEAFF
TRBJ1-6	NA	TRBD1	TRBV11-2	TGTGCCAGCCGTAGAACAGGGGGCCGGGGTTCACCCCTCCACTTT	CASRRTGGRGSPLHF
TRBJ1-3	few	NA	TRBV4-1	TGCGCCAGCAGCCAAGGGCTGGAGAGCTCTGGAAACACCATATATTTT	CASSQGLESSGNTIYF
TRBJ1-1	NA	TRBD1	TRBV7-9	TGTGCCAGCAGCCCCCTGGGGACAGAGCCGAGGAGGACTGAAGCTTTCTTT	CASSPLGTEPRRTEAFF